Presented here are 19 T cell receptor beta chains from one specimen sequenced in a study of cytomegalovirus exposure and HLA in healthy donors. PCR involved 60 Vbeta and 13 Jbeta primers. Assay: immunoSEQ multiplex PCR; the TCRdb copy retains only in-frame clones and omits some. The sample shows about 180,000 clones, more than 75% of them seen only once. Sequencing was done on a sample of PBMCs. The receptor set was obtained from a man in his forties in good health and CMV-seronegative.

This clone was detected only a few times. The chain combines TRBV11-3 with TRBJ2-7; tentative D call: TRBD2 (6 bases). This CDR3 has 13 amino acids. The germline V gene encodes CDR1 SGHNT and CDR2 YENEEA. Trimming pared 3 bases from V and 5 bases from J, leaving 11 bases between. CDR3 in DNA: TGTGCCAGCAGCTTGACTAGTAAAAACGAGCAGTACTTC. This gives the protein CASSLTSKNEQYF. Complete variable domain (other parts from reference TRBV11-3 and TRBJ2-7): EAGVVQSPRYKIIEKKQPVAFWCNPISGHNTLYWYLQNLGQGPELLIRYENEEAVDDSQLPKDRFSAERLKGVDSTLKIQPAELGDSAVYLCASSLTSKNEQYFGPGTRLTVT.

The CDR3 sequence is CASSDQRTGNTEAFF. The DNA for the CDR3 is TGCGCCAGCAGTGATCAACGGACAGGGAACACTGAAGCTTTCTTT. The chain is built from TRBV10-1 and TRBJ1-1; 7 positions match TRBD1. The CDR3 contains 15 residues. The V and J ends lost 3 bases and 1 base, in that order; junction bases with no gene match: 5. Germline CDR1 reads WNHNN; CDR2 reads SYGVQD (reference sequence).

This chain links TRBV28 with TRBJ1-5, with no clear D. Germline CDR1 and CDR2: MDHEN and SYDVKM. V gave up 0 bases and J gave up 7 bases, with 10 bases separating them. The CDR3 is made up of 14 amino acids. Written as DNA, the CDR3 is TGTGCCAGCAGTTTATGGGGTAGGGAGCAGCCCCAGCATTTT. This sequence encodes CASSLWGREQPQHF.

The chain has TRBV28 and TRBJ2-6, with D perhaps matching TRBD1 (5 bases). The CDR3 sequence is 14 residues long. V lost 9 bases, J lost 4 bases, and 13 bases lay in between. In germline, CDR1 is MDHEN, CDR2 SYDVKM. This chain's CDR3 is CASGANKGANVLTF. CDR3 sequence (DNA): TGTGCCAGTGGGGCAAATAAAGGGGCCAACGTCCTGACTTTC. Using reference TRBV28 and TRBJ2-6 for the parts outside the CDR3, the full variable domain is DVKVTQSSRYLVKRTGEKVFLECVQDMDHENMFWYRQDPGLGLRLIYFSYDVKMKEKGDIPEGYSVSREKKERFSLILESASTNQTSMYLCASGANKGANVLTFGAGSRLTVL.

This CDR3 is CATSRDQQGFSGNTIYF. The CDR3, as DNA: TGTGCCACCAGCAGGGACCAACAGGGTTTCTCTGGAAACACCATATATTTT. This sequence joins TRBV15 and TRBJ1-3; a weak D match, TRBD1 (6 bases). Germline V gives CDR1 LNHNV, CDR2 YYDKDF (reference sequence). Trimming removed 3 bases at V and 0 bases at J, with 15 bases between. The CDR3 contains 17 residues.

The chain employs TRBV6-1 and TRBJ2-1, with 7 bases lining up with TRBD1. This CDR3 has 15 residues. CDR1 is MNHNS and CDR2 is SASEGT in the germline V gene. The V and J ends lost 3 bases and 9 bases, in that order; junction bases with no gene match: 11. For the CDR3, the DNA is TGTGCCAGCAGTGAGAGGGACAGACTACAATTTGAGCAGTTCTTC. Translated: CASSERDRLQFEQFF.

The chain recombines TRBV29-1 with TRBJ2-7; 9 bases are shared with TRBD1. This CDR3 has 14 amino acids. CDR1 and CDR2 from the germline V gene are SQVTM and ANQGSEA. The J segment lost 0 bases and the V segment lost 7 bases, leaving 7 bases of the junction unmatched. CDR3 in amino acids: CSAVGQGTSYEQYF. CDR3 nucleotide sequence: TGCAGCGCCGTTGGACAGGGGACCTCCTACGAGCAGTACTTC.

The chain has TRBV5-1 and TRBJ1-2, with D perhaps TRBD1 (6 bases). Germline CDR1 reads SGHRS; CDR2 reads YFSETQ. With 4 bases removed from V and 8 bases from J, the gap between germline ends came to 18 bases. This CDR3 region has 14 residues. Here the CDR3 reads CASSDGQPPGGYTF. The CDR3, as DNA: TGCGCCAGCAGCGATGGACAGCCCCCGGGCGGCTACACCTTC.

This clone was observed a handful of times. This chain connects TRBV28 to TRBJ2-7; TRBD2 aligns across 8 bases. With V trimmed by 5 bases and J by 5 bases, 11 bases remained unmatched. This CDR3 is built from 15 residues. Germline loops: CDR1 MDHEN, CDR2 SYDVKM. The CDR3 sequence: CASSAIAGMVHEQYF. In nucleotides, the CDR3 is TGTGCCAGCAGTGCAATAGCGGGGATGGTCCACGAGCAGTACTTC.

The V gene is TRBV5-6, the J gene TRBJ2-1; 9 nucleotides align to TRBD2. This CDR3 comprises 16 residues. CDR1 is SGHDT and CDR2 is YYEEEE in the germline V gene. V was clipped by 0 bases and J by 3 bases; unmatched bases: 4. The CDR3 region is CASSLGGGAGYNEQFF. The CDR3, as DNA: TGTGCCAGCAGCTTGGGCGGGGGGGCTGGCTACAATGAGCAGTTCTTC.

The J gene is TRBJ1-5, the V gene TRBV4-1; 7 bases map to TRBD1. The CDR3 runs 18 residues. V trimming: 0 bases; J trimming: 0 bases; junction bases outside the gene matches: 8. Germline CDR1 is MGHRA and CDR2 is YSYEKL. The CDR3 here is CASSQDRGEKYSNQPQHF. The CDR3 nucleotides are TGCGCCAGCAGCCAAGACAGGGGGGAAAAGTATAGCAATCAGCCCCAGCATTTT.

This rearrangement joins TRBV15 to TRBJ2-2; 8 bases line up with TRBD1. CDR3 size: 18 residues. CDR1 is LNHNV, CDR2 YYDKDF, per germline (reference sequence). V lost 5 bases, J lost 3 bases, and 14 bases stayed unmatched. This CDR3 is CATSGRGQGGKDTGELFF. The CDR3 nucleotides read TGTGCCACCAGCGGCCGCGGACAGGGTGGGAAAGACACCGGGGAGCTGTTTTTT.

V and J are TRBV21-1 and TRBJ1-5. TRBV21-1 is annotated as a pseudogene. The CDR3 has 16 amino acids. CDR3 region: CASSKVAGLGSRAQHF. In DNA, the CDR3 is TGTGCCAGCAGCAAAGTGGCGGGACTTGGTAGCCGGGCCCAGCATTTT.

For this clone: At the DNA level, this CDR3 is encoded by other sequences in the same sample as well. The CDR3 coding sequence is TGTGCCAGCAGCCTGGGACTAGCAGTGACCGGGGAGCTGTTTTTT. Amino acids: CASSLGLAVTGELFF. The rearrangement links TRBV7-2 to TRBJ2-2, with TRBD2 identical over 9 bases. J was trimmed by 5 bases and V by 5 bases; bases with no gene match: 6. The CDR3 consists of 15 residues. In germline, CDR1 is SGHTA, CDR2 FQGNSA.

CDR3 DNA sequence: TGTGCCAGCGAAGAGGGACAGGGGGCAAAAATGAACACTGAAGCTTTCTTT. The encoded protein is CASEEGQGAKMNTEAFF. The V gene is TRBV2, the J gene TRBJ1-1; 12 bases agree with TRBD1. Trimming at V came to 8 bases and at J to 0 bases, leaving 10 bases not matched to a gene. The CDR3 contains 17 residues. CDR1 is SNHLY and CDR2 is FYNNEI in the germline V gene.

The chain is built from TRBV29-1 and TRBJ1-2; D unresolved. Germline lookup yields CDR1 SQVTM and CDR2 ANQGSEA. Trimming removed 0 bases from V and 4 bases from J, with 12 bases in between. This CDR3 region has 14 residues. Written as DNA, the CDR3 is TGCAGCGTTGAAGATAGGGAGGGAAGCTATGGCTACACCTTC. This translates into CSVEDREGSYGYTF.

This rearrangement joins TRBV7-9 to TRBJ2-1, with 7 bases aligning to TRBD1. The CDR3 covers 16 residues. CDR1 is SEHNR and CDR2 is FQNEAQ in the germline V gene (reference sequence). The ends lost 5 bases at V and 0 bases at J; junction bases unmatched: 7. CDR3 in DNA: TGTGCCAGCAGCAACAGGGGCCGGGGCTCCTACAATGAGCAGTTCTTC. Translation gives CASSNRGRGSYNEQFF. Based on the CDR3 plus reference TRBV7-9 and TRBJ2-1, the full variable domain is DTGVSQNPRHKITKRGQNVTFRCDPISEHNRLYWYRQTLGQGPEFLTYFQNEAQLEKSRLLSDRFSAERPKGSFSTLEIQRTEQGDSAMYLCASSNRGRGSYNEQFFGPGTRLTVL.

This clone was detected once. CDR3 sequence: CASFLAGVYNEQFF. DNA for the CDR3: TGTGCCAGTTTTCTAGCGGGAGTTTACAATGAGCAGTTCTTC. This chain links TRBV2 with TRBJ2-1, with 10 positions matching TRBD2. This CDR3 has 14 residues. Germline V gene data show CDR1 as SNHLY and CDR2 as FYNNEI. V was pared by 9 bases and J by 4 bases, with 6 bases of the junction left unmatched.

V is TRBV4-2 and J is TRBJ1-1, with TRBD1 identical over 7 bases. CDR1 is LGHNA and CDR2 is YNFKEQ in the germline V gene. The CDR3 totals 15 residues. V lost 0 bases to trimming and J lost 7 bases; unmatched junction nucleotides: 8. The CDR3 coding sequence is TGTGCCAGCAGCCAAGACAGGGGGTTGCTTGGTGAAGCTTTCTTT. Encoded protein: CASSQDRGLLGEAFF.